Listed here is a single TCR beta chain. Its antigen is as yet unknown. This entry comes from a study of blood T cells in healthy people across ages. Each sample yielded at least 6 million isolated PBMCs. This CDR3 comprises 15 residues. Study results and caveats: Across the age range, TCR beta diversity per million T cells fell in a roughly linear way. It was not possible, with unsorted PBMCs, to conclusively compare naive and antigen-experienced cells.

Together with a sample-barcoded 5' primer, a J-beta primer mix was included in a second PCR lasting roughly 7 to 11 cycles. TCRdb fed the 5' RACE reads into MiXCR, producing one record per CDR3 protein. The profile shows about 1.4 million distinct CDR3 sequences, roughly 64% of them singletons. Sample: blood. The chain is built from TRBV21-1 and TRBJ1-3. TRBV21-1 is noted as a pseudogene. The source is a man between 18 and 29 years old in good health. DNA for the CDR3: TGTGCCACACTACATGACCCGATCTCCCGAAACACCATATATTTT. Protein product: CATLHDPISRNTIYF.